The sequence of this T cell receptor beta chain was determined in a study of CD8 T cells in Susac syndrome. Whole-study findings and limits: That the number of individuals in its TCR sequencing and HLA analysis was relatively small was acknowledged by the study.

Random hexamers were used to reverse transcribe the RNA input (roughly 0.5 to 1 ug). TCRdb itself ran the immunoSEQ multiplex PCR reads through MiXCR, one entry per CDR3 protein. The repertoire includes fewer than 150,000 distinct CDR3 sequences, under 95% of them detected once, and approximately 0.24% sits in the top ten. With regard to this clonotype: Its specificity is not known.

Sequencing of TCR beta was performed on blood CD8+ and CD4+ T cells. The TEMRA cells underwent FACS enrichment, while the CD8+ and CD4+ T cells underwent negative isolation. Germline values: CDR1 MNHEY, CDR2 SVGEGT. The CDR3 runs 13 residues. Trimming left V 4 bases short and J 8 bases short, with 12 bases between. The sequence was collected from a human donor with multiple sclerosis. Sequenced input: CD8+ T cells from PBMCs. This sequence joins TRBV6-2 or TRBV6-3 and TRBJ2-1; perhaps TRBD2 as D (6 bases). The CDR3 nucleotides are TGTGCCAGCAGTTCCACTAGCAGGGATGAGCAGTTCTTC. Its translation: CASSSTSRDEQFF.